The 32 T cell receptor beta chains listed next were all sequenced from one sample in a study of T-cell reconstitution after alpha-beta-depleted transplantation in children. Library preparation (for TCRbeta) was performed with unique molecular identifiers. TCRdb re-called the PCR reads through MiXCR, storing one row per CDR3 protein. Of 80,000 to 95,000 distinct CDR3 sequences listed, 6.5% to 8.5% are singletons. The starting material was PBMCs from the stem cell graft donor, obtained from the stem cell graft. These receptors all come from a human donor who donated a stem cell graft to a child with congenital amegakaryocytic thrombocytopenia.

J is TRBJ2-1 and V is TRBV28, with a tentative D call TRBD1 (6 bases). V was cut by 6 bases and J by 0 bases, with 12 bases left in between. This CDR3 spans 15 amino acids. The germline CDR1 and CDR2 sequences are MDHEN and SYDVKM. In DNA form, the CDR3 reads TGTGCCAGCAGCAACAGGGAGAGCTCCTACAATGAGCAGTTCTTC. Translating it yields CASSNRESSYNEQFF. Complete variable domain (other parts from reference TRBV28 and TRBJ2-1): DVKVTQSSRYLVKRTGEKVFLECVQDMDHENMFWYRQDPGLGLRLIYFSYDVKMKEKGDIPEGYSVSREKKERFSLILESASTNQTSMYLCASSNRESSYNEQFFGPGTRLTVL.

The chain recombines TRBV6-2 or TRBV6-3 with TRBJ2-2, with TRBD1 identical over 8 bases. The CDR3 loop spans 19 amino acids. Germline values: CDR1 MNHEY, CDR2 SVGEGT. J lost 4 bases, V lost 0 bases, and 13 bases had no gene match. This CDR3 is CASSYSGTGRLNSTGELFF. CDR3 coding DNA: TGTGCCAGCAGTTACTCGGGGACAGGTCGGCTAAACTCCACCGGGGAGCTGTTTTTT.

This clonotype was detected ten times or more. The V call is TRBV12-3 or TRBV12-4, the J call TRBJ1-1; D is unresolved. Between the trimmed V and J ends, which lost 1 base and 5 bases, there was a span of 8 bases. This CDR3 comprises 13 residues. Here the CDR3 reads CASSLDVDTEAFF. The CDR3 DNA sequence: TGTGCCAGCAGTTTAGACGTGGATACTGAAGCTTTCTTT.

Regarding this clonotype: Germline and junction disagree at one end, which may indicate a read error. J is TRBJ2-2 and V is TRBV5-6, with TRBD2 as a possible D gene (5 bases). The CDR3 has 15 residues. Germline lookup yields CDR1 SGHDT and CDR2 YYEEEE. In nucleotides, the CDR3 is TGTGCCAGCAGCTTGGTCCGGCCGAACACCGGGGAGCTGTTTTTC. It codes for CASSLVRPNTGELFF.

In this sample, this clonotype turned up a few times. This chain joins TRBV3-1 and TRBJ2-3, with no clear D. This CDR3 region has 14 residues. Germline V lookup: CDR1 LGHDT, CDR2 YNNKEL (reference sequence). V lost 1 base and J lost 2, with 7 bases in between. The CDR3 sequence is CASSQGLLTDTQYF. CDR3 bases: TGTGCCAGCAGCCAAGGACTTCTCACAGATACGCAGTATTTT.

This clonotype has at least ten counts. The genes are TRBV6-5 and TRBJ1-1, with D possibly being TRBD1 (5 bases). Germline lookup yields CDR1 MNHEY and CDR2 SVGAGI. V was pared by 0 bases and J by 1 base, with 18 bases between. The CDR3 has 18 residues. CDR3 sequence reads: CASSYSSQGRVTNTEAFF. In DNA form, the CDR3 reads TGTGCCAGCAGTTACTCGAGCCAGGGAAGGGTAACGAACACTGAAGCTTTCTTT.

This clonotype has at least ten counts. V usage is TRBV10-3 and J usage is TRBJ1-4, with 10 nucleotides matching TRBD1. Losses at the gene ends were 3 bases for V and 8 bases for J; bases not matched to a gene: 6. From germline, CDR1 is ENHRY and CDR2 SYGVKD. The CDR3 covers 15 residues. The CDR3 sequence: CAISDGTGDREKLFF. In nucleotides, the CDR3 is TGTGCCATCAGTGATGGGACAGGGGATCGGGAAAAACTGTTTTTT.

In its sample, this clonotype was seen many times. CDR3 sequence (DNA): TGTGCCAGCAGTGAACAAGGCCGCTATGGCTACACCTTC. Residues: CASSEQGRYGYTF. The V and J genes are TRBV25-1 and TRBJ1-2; D gene ambiguous. The germline CDR1 and CDR2 sequences are MGHDK and SYGVNS. V was trimmed by 2 bases and J by 4 bases, leaving 8 bases between them. This CDR3 has 13 residues.

This clonotype has ten or more counts. This sequence joins TRBV3-1 and TRBJ2-3, with a possible D match to TRBD2 (6 bases). CDR3 length: 15 amino acids. Germline V gene data show CDR1 as LGHDT and CDR2 as YNNKEL (reference sequence). The V end lost 0 bases, the J end lost 4 bases, and 11 bases lay between the germline ends. The CDR3 sequence is CASSQDQRGADTQYF. The CDR3 nucleotides read TGTGCCAGCAGCCAAGATCAGCGCGGGGCAGATACGCAGTATTTT.

This clonotype was detected ten times or more. The chain has TRBV20-1 and TRBJ1-2, with 7 bases lining up with TRBD1. The CDR3 consists of 13 residues. The germline CDR1 and CDR2 sequences are DFQATT and SNEGSKA (reference sequence). The V segment lost 3 bases and the J segment 1 base; nucleotides outside the gene matches: 2. The CDR3 nucleotides are TGCAGTGCTAGCAACAGGGGTAACTATGGCTACACCTTC. It yields the protein CSASNRGNYGYTF.

This clonotype was observed many times. The genes are TRBV5-1 and TRBJ2-1; 7 nucleotides match TRBD2. CDR1 is SGHRS, CDR2 YFSETQ, per germline. CDR3 size: 11 residues. V was clipped by 5 bases and J by 10 bases; unmatched bases: 3. The CDR3 here is CASREAGEQFF. CDR3 DNA sequence: TGCGCCAGCAGGGAAGCGGGGGAGCAGTTCTTC.

This clonotype was picked up many times. V usage is TRBV20-1 and J usage is TRBJ2-1; maybe TRBD2 (7 bases). Germline V gives CDR1 DFQATT, CDR2 SNEGSKA (reference sequence). V was clipped by 5 bases and J by 4 bases, with 21 bases between them. The CDR3 has 16 residues. The CDR3 protein is CSAGRLAGGLYNEQFF. CDR3 sequence (DNA): TGCAGTGCTGGCCGCTTAGCCGGGGGGCTTTACAATGAGCAGTTCTTC.

This clonotype was detected only a few times. The J gene is TRBJ2-2, the V gene TRBV5-1; TRBD2 matches 9 bases. Germline lookup yields CDR1 SGHRS and CDR2 YFSETQ. V dropped 4 bases and J dropped 6; count of bases not matched to a gene: 10. This CDR3 is built from 16 residues. As DNA, the CDR3 is TGCGCCAGCAGCCTGAGTTGGCGGGAGGGCGCCGGGGAGCTGTTTTTT. It translates to CASSLSWREGAGELFF. Full variable domain (missing parts from reference TRBV5-1 and TRBJ2-2): KAGVTQTPRYLIKTRGQQVTLSCSPISGHRSVSWYQQTPGQGLQFLFEYFSETQRNKGNFPGRFSGRQFSNSRSEMNVSTLELGDSALYLCASSLSWREGAGELFFGEGSRLTVL.

The chain joins TRBV4-1 to TRBJ1-2; TRBD1 matches 8 bases. The CDR3 length is 18 residues. The germline V gene encodes CDR1 MGHRA and CDR2 YSYEKL. V lost 0 bases and J lost 3; bases outside the gene matches: 12. CDR3 sequence (DNA): TGCGCCAGCAGCCAAGAACGGGGACGGACAGGGAGGGACTATGGCTACACCTTC. As protein: CASSQERGRTGRDYGYTF.

This clonotype was counted many times. The chain couples TRBV12-3 or TRBV12-4 to TRBJ1-1; no definite D call. The CDR3 sequence is 13 residues long. V was shortened by 6 bases and J by 4 bases, with 12 bases between the two germline ends. CDR3 coding DNA: TGTGCCAGCAGCCCCGACTGGGGCACTGAAGCTTTCTTT. Translated: CASSPDWGTEAFF.

The rearrangement links TRBV6-2 or TRBV6-3 to TRBJ2-3; D remains unclear. This CDR3 comprises 12 residues. Per the germline V gene, CDR1 is MNHEY and CDR2 is SVGEGT. V gave up 5 bases and J gave up 5 bases, with 8 bases separating them. CDR3 sequence reads: CASSGGIDTQYF. The DNA for the CDR3 is TGTGCCAGCAGTGGCGGTATAGATACGCAGTATTTT.

This clonotype was detected ten times or more. This rearrangement joins TRBV7-9 to TRBJ2-7, with a tentative D call TRBD2 (6 bases). V gave up 5 bases and J gave up 2 bases, with 10 bases separating them. Germline loops: CDR1 SEHNR, CDR2 FQNEAQ (reference sequence). CDR3 length: 13 amino acids. The chain's CDR3 is CASSSGLTYEQYF. CDR3 bases: TGTGCCAGCAGCAGCGGGCTAACCTACGAGCAGTACTTC.

Of note for this clonotype: It may be a read error: a sequence one base away is much more abundant. The V gene is TRBV5-5, the J gene TRBJ2-3, with 12 bases fitting TRBD1. CDR3 length equals 15 residues. The germline gives CDR1 SGHKS, CDR2 YYEKEE (reference sequence). CDR3 protein: CASGLGTGGADTQYF. The CDR3 coding sequence is TGTGCCAGCGGCTTAGGGACAGGGGGCGCAGATACGCAGTATTTT.

This clonotype was picked up many times. The chain couples TRBV20-1 to TRBJ2-1; D may be TRBD1 or TRBD2 (5 bases each). The V gene's germline CDR1 is DFQATT and CDR2 SNEGSKA (reference sequence). The length of the CDR3 is 19 residues. Trimming removed 3 bases from V and 0 bases from J, with 24 bases in between. The CDR3 region is CSASGWRGATTSSYNEQFF. For the CDR3, the DNA is TGCAGTGCTAGTGGTTGGAGAGGGGCCACTACCAGCTCCTACAATGAGCAGTTCTTC.

This clonotype was seen a handful of times. The chain couples TRBV5-6 to TRBJ2-4, with 10 bases aligning to TRBD1. CDR3 size: 16 residues. V lost 4 bases, J lost 2 bases, and 6 bases stayed unmatched. From germline, CDR1 is SGHDT and CDR2 YYEEEE. In DNA, the CDR3 is TGTGCCAGCAGCCCGGGACAGGGGCGAACCAAAAACATTCAGTACTTC. Protein sequence: CASSPGQGRTKNIQYF. The complete variable domain, with remaining parts taken from reference TRBV5-6 and TRBJ2-4, reads DAGVTQSPTHLIKTRGQQVTLRCSPKSGHDTVSWYQQALGQGPQFIFQYYEEEERQRGNFPDRFSGHQFPNYSSELNVNALLLGDSALYLCASSPGQGRTKNIQYFGAGTRLSVL.

There are many counts of this clonotype. This chain links TRBV7-8 with TRBJ1-6, with D maybe TRBD1 (5 bases). This CDR3 contains 14 residues. The V end was cut by 3 bases, the J end by 10 bases, with 13 bases between. Germline CDR1 SGHVS, CDR2 FQNEAQ. CDR3 sequence (DNA): TGTGCCAGCAGCTTGGGGCAGGGATGGTCACCCCTCCACTTT. Its protein is CASSLGQGWSPLHF.

This clonotype was seen many times. The J gene is TRBJ2-5, the V gene TRBV20-1; TRBD1 agrees at 12 bases. The V gene's germline CDR1 is DFQATT and CDR2 SNEGSKA (reference sequence). The CDR3 extends over 14 amino acids. With V trimmed by 7 bases and J by 5 bases, 8 bases remained unmatched. The CDR3 loop is CSGGGTGGTETQYF. The CDR3 DNA reads TGCAGTGGGGGAGGGACAGGGGGCACGGAGACCCAGTACTTC.

In this sample, this clonotype turned up many times. The chain couples TRBV11-2 to TRBJ1-6, with no clear D. V dropped 3 bases and J dropped 7 bases, with 10 bases sitting between them. The CDR3 loop spans 14 amino acids. Germline CDR1 SGHAT, CDR2 FQNNGV. CDR3 sequence: CASSFVGGNSPLHF. The CDR3 DNA follows: TGTGCCAGCAGCTTTGTCGGCGGAAATTCACCCCTCCACTTT.

This clonotype was picked up many times. The chain has TRBV7-2 and TRBJ2-1; 8 nucleotides line up with TRBD1. The V gene end was trimmed by 5 bases and the J gene end by 9 bases; junction bases not matched to a gene: 21. CDR1 SGHTA and CDR2 FQGNSA come from the germline V gene. The CDR3 sequence is 18 residues long. In DNA form, the CDR3 reads TGTGCCAGCAGCCTCACGAGGGGACAGGCTAGGCCTGGCACTGAGCAGTTCTTC. Protein sequence: CASSLTRGQARPGTEQFF.

This clonotype was counted many times. The chain's CDR3 is CASSLTGTQETQYF. The CDR3 nucleotides are TGTGCCAGCAGCCTAACCGGGACGCAAGAGACCCAGTACTTC. V and J are TRBV3-1 and TRBJ2-5; either TRBD1 or TRBD2 may fit D (5 bases each). V was shortened by 4 bases and J by 2 bases, with 11 bases between the two germline ends. The CDR3 spans 14 residues. Germline V gene lookup returns CDR1 LGHDT and CDR2 YNNKEL (reference sequence).

This clonotype was detected ten times or more. V gene TRBV5-1 combines with J gene TRBJ1-1; D is undetermined. Germline V CDR1 and CDR2: SGHRS, YFSETQ. Trimming removed 3 bases at V and 2 bases at J, with 8 bases between. CDR3 length: 13 residues. The CDR3 nucleotides are TGCGCCAGCAGCTCCGGACTAAACACTGAAGCTTTCTTT. Its translation: CASSSGLNTEAFF.

In its sample, this clonotype was seen many times. The chain is built from TRBV7-2 and TRBJ2-3; 11 bases are shared with TRBD2. Germline V gene lookup returns CDR1 SGHTA and CDR2 FQGNSA. This CDR3 has 15 amino acids. J was trimmed by 5 bases and V by 4 bases; bases with no gene match: 5. The CDR3 loop is CASSSIAGGGDTQYF. The DNA for the CDR3 is TGTGCCAGCAGCTCCATAGCGGGGGGGGGAGATACGCAGTATTTT.

This clonotype has at least ten counts. This chain connects TRBV9 to TRBJ2-5, with 7 bases identical to TRBD1. The junction had 8 bases not matched to a gene; V was cut back by 1 base and J by 5 bases. CDR1 SGDLS and CDR2 YYNGEE come from the germline V gene. The length of the CDR3 is 15 residues. Here the CDR3 reads CASSVPTTGQETQYF. The CDR3 DNA is TGTGCCAGCAGCGTACCAACGACGGGACAGGAGACCCAGTACTTC. Supplemented by reference TRBV9 and TRBJ2-5, the full variable domain reads DSGVTQTPKHLITATGQRVTLRCSPRSGDLSVYWYQQSLDQGLQFLIQYYNGEERAKGNILERFSAQQFPDLHSELNLSSLELGDSALYFCASSVPTTGQETQYFGPGTRLLVL.

This clonotype showed up many times. The chain uses TRBV3-1 and TRBJ1-2, with D perhaps TRBD1 (5 bases). V lost 0 bases, J lost 8 bases, and 13 bases lay in between. CDR3 length equals 14 residues. CDR1 and CDR2 (germline): LGHDT, YNNKEL (reference sequence). The DNA of the CDR3 is TGTGCCAGCAGCCAAGATGGGGGGTCCTGGGGCTACACCTTC. Translation gives CASSQDGGSWGYTF.

This clonotype was seen at least ten times. The genes are TRBV5-1 and TRBJ2-1; 11 nucleotides line up with TRBD1. The CDR3 extends over 14 amino acids. Germline CDR1 SGHRS, CDR2 YFSETQ. The V segment lost 1 base and the J segment 8 bases; nucleotides outside the gene matches: 2. This CDR3 reads CASSLLGQGDEQFF. CDR3 nucleotide sequence: TGCGCCAGCAGCTTGTTGGGACAGGGGGATGAGCAGTTCTTC.

This clonotype was picked up a small number of times. The chain couples TRBV7-6 to TRBJ2-2; 10 positions match TRBD1. Losses at the gene ends were 5 bases for V and 1 base for J; bases not matched to a gene: 10. This CDR3 has 18 amino acids. Germline assignment: CDR1 SGHVS and CDR2 FNYEAQ. CDR3 amino acids: CASSHSNRDRGNTGELFF. CDR3 in DNA: TGTGCCAGCAGCCACTCGAACCGGGACAGGGGGAACACCGGGGAGCTGTTTTTT.

At least ten counts were recorded for this clonotype. V is TRBV19 and J is TRBJ1-1; TRBD1 agrees at 9 bases. The CDR3 consists of 17 residues. V gave up 4 bases and J gave up 6 bases; unmatched junction bases: 15. Germline V gives CDR1 LNHDA, CDR2 SQIVND (reference sequence). This chain's CDR3 is CASSKVAGTGPQAEAFF. Written as DNA, the CDR3 is TGTGCCAGTAGTAAAGTAGCCGGGACAGGGCCTCAGGCTGAAGCTTTCTTT. The full variable domain, in which reference TRBV19 and TRBJ1-1 provide the parts outside the CDR3, is DGGITQSPKYLFRKEGQNVTLSCEQNLNHDAMYWYRQDPGQGLRLIYYSQIVNDFQKGDIAEGYSVSREKKESFPLTVTSAQKNPTAFYLCASSKVAGTGPQAEAFFGQGTRLTVV.